The rows below give T cell receptor beta chains drawn from one sample of a study of blood T cell repertoires in COVID-19. The method was immunoSEQ multiplex PCR; TCRdb's version includes in-frame clones alone and lacks a portion of them. The sample shows some 230,000 clones, 70% to 90% of them seen only once. Sequenced sample: peripheral blood. The receptors were sampled from a man aged 30-40 years who had recovered from COVID-19. CDR3s include the opening cysteine and the closing phenylalanine or tryptophan. A D gene is named only where the DNA matches it firmly. Only part of the rows carry a size: once, few, many, or a class if the clone is expanded.

D,J,size,V,DNA,CDR3
-,TRBJ1-5,-,TRBV6-1,TGTGCCAGCAGTGAAGCGCAGGATCAGCCCCAGCATTTT,CASSEAQDQPQHF
-,TRBJ2-7,-,TRBV19,TGTGCCAGTAGTAATCGGAGAAGAGCGGAGGGCGAGCAGTACTTC,CASSNRRRAEGEQYF
-,TRBJ2-7,-,TRBV20-1,TGCAGTGCTGACCCCGGACATTGGCAGTACTTC,CSADPGHWQYF
-,TRBJ1-1,few,TRBV11-2,TGTGCCAGCAGCCCCCGGGAGACGCCCATCCTTCCCCCTGAAGCTTTCTTT,CASSPRETPILPPEAFF
TRBD2,TRBJ2-5,-,TRBV2,TGTGCCAGCAGCCTTACTCTTGGGGGGGGAGAGACCCAGTACTTC,CASSLTLGGGETQYF
-,TRBJ1-1,once,TRBV19,TGTGCCAGTAGTACCTACACAGATGAAGCTTTCTTT,CASSTYTDEAFF
TRBD1,TRBJ1-4,-,TRBV6-5,TGTGCCAGCAGCCGAGGACAGGGGGCAGGGGAAAAACTGTTTTTT,CASSRGQGAGEKLFF
-,TRBJ1-1,-,TRBV7-9,TGTGCCAGCAGCTTATGGGCAGGGAGGAAGACTGAAGCTTTCTTT,CASSLWAGRKTEAFF
-,TRBJ1-5,-,TRBV3-1/TRBV3-2,TGTGCCAGCAGCCAAGGTACCCTGGGCAAACAGCCCCAGCATTTT,CASSQGTLGKQPQHF
-,TRBJ2-7,-,TRBV3-1/TRBV3-2,TGTGCCAGCAGTCAAAGTCAGGGACTCTACGAGCAGTACTTC,CASSQSQGLYEQYF
-,TRBJ1-3,-,TRBV6-5,TGTGCCAGCAGTTACTACTACCTCGCGGAAAACACCATATATTTT,CASSYYYLAENTIYF
TRBD1,TRBJ1-1,-,TRBV19,TGTGCCAGTAGTACTCGGGACAGTCCGCTTCGAACCACTGAAGCTTTCTTT,CASSTRDSPLRTTEAFF
-,TRBJ1-4,once,TRBV28,TGTGCCAGCAGTTTGGGAGGGGGAGGCACTAATGAAAAACTGTTTTTT,CASSLGGGGTNEKLFF
TRBD1,TRBJ1-4,-,TRBV5-1,TGCGCCAGCAGCACACGAACACAGGGGGCAACTAATGAAAAACTGTTTTTT,CASSTRTQGATNEKLFF
TRBD2,TRBJ2-3,-,TRBV28,TGTGCCAGCAGTTTGGGGGGGTTTGACACAGATACGCAGTATTTT,CASSLGGFDTDTQYF
TRBD1,TRBJ1-5,-,TRBV15,TGTGCCCTTAGGACAGGGAGGAACCAGCCCCAGCATTTT,CALRTGRNQPQHF
-,TRBJ2-7,-,TRBV4-1,TGCGCCAGCAGCCTCACCGGGGGACTCGGGGACGCCGAGCAGTACTTC,CASSLTGGLGDAEQYF
-,TRBJ2-3,-,TRBV10-3,TGTGCCATCCAAGGGGTGGGTACAGATACGCAGTATTTT,CAIQGVGTDTQYF
TRBD2,TRBJ2-3,-,TRBV4-2,TGTGCCAGCAGCCAAGCGAGACTAGCCCCCCCAAATACGCAGTATTTT,CASSQARLAPPNTQYF
TRBD1,TRBJ1-2,few,TRBV6-5,TGTGCCAGCAGCAGGACAGGGGCGGGTGGCTACACCTTC,CASSRTGAGGYTF
TRBD1,TRBJ1-1,-,TRBV11-3,TGTGCCAGCAGCTCGGACAGGGGGAACACTGAAGCTTTCTTT,CASSSDRGNTEAFF
-,TRBJ1-2,-,TRBV3-1/TRBV3-2,TGTGCCAGCAGCAAGAAGGAAAGACACGAGTTTAACTATGGCTACACCTTC,CASSKKERHEFNYGYTF
TRBD1,TRBJ2-2,-,TRBV5-6,TGTGCCAGCAGACAGGGGGACCCCGGGGAGCTGTTTTTT,CASRQGDPGELFF
TRBD1,TRBJ1-2,-,TRBV28,TGTGCCAGCAGTCCTCGGGACAGGGCGGACTATGGCTACACCTTC,CASSPRDRADYGYTF
-,TRBJ2-7,-,TRBV21-1,TGTGCCAGCACCCACCCCCAAGACAAGACTAGCGGGGCTCCCTACGAGCAGTACTTC,CASTHPQDKTSGAPYEQYF
-,TRBJ2-7,-,TRBV20-1,TGCAGTGCCGAGCTCGGGGACGAGCAGTACTTC,CSAELGDEQYF
-,TRBJ2-3,-,TRBV7-2,TGTGCCAGCAGCCCTACAGGGGGGGAAGATACGCAGTATTTT,CASSPTGGEDTQYF
-,TRBJ2-7,-,TRBV11-2,TGTGCCAGCAGCCCCCCCAACAGAATCTACGAGCAGTACTTC,CASSPPNRIYEQYF
-,TRBJ1-1,-,TRBV13,TGTGCCAGCAGCTTAGTTGTGGGAGATTATCCTGAAGCTTTCTTT,CASSLVVGDYPEAFF
-,TRBJ1-2,-,TRBV7-2,TGTGCCAGCAGCTTAACTTCGTTCACGGCGGGGCCGAATGGCTACACCTTC,CASSLTSFTAGPNGYTF
TRBD1,TRBJ1-2,-,TRBV6-4,TGTGCCGGAGAAATGGACAGGGGGCTCCCTAACTATGGCTACACCTTC,CAGEMDRGLPNYGYTF
-,TRBJ1-3,-,TRBV5-1,TGCGCCAGCAGCTTGGGAAATGCGGGAAACACCATATATTTT,CASSLGNAGNTIYF
-,TRBJ1-5,-,TRBV21-1,TGTGCCTGGACAGGGGATGTCGGCAATCAGCCCCAGCATTTT,CAWTGDVGNQPQHF
TRBD1,TRBJ2-2,-,TRBV11-3,TGTGCCAGCAGCCCCCGGGACAGGGACACCGGGGAGCTGTTTTTT,CASSPRDRDTGELFF
-,TRBJ2-7,-,TRBV4-3,TGCGCCAGCAGCCAACGGACTAACACCTACGAGCAGTACTTC,CASSQRTNTYEQYF
-,TRBJ1-1,-,TRBV3-1/TRBV3-2,TGTGCCAGCAGCCTGGAGGGTCCAAACACTGAAGCTTTCTTT,CASSLEGPNTEAFF
TRBD1,TRBJ1-4,-,TRBV4-1,TGCGCCAGCAGCCAAGTACAGGGGACTAATGAAAAACTGTTTTTT,CASSQVQGTNEKLFF
TRBD1,TRBJ1-2,once,TRBV5-1,TGCGCCAGCAGCGCAGACAGGGCGGCCTATGGCTACACCTTC,CASSADRAAYGYTF
TRBD2,TRBJ2-5,-,TRBV7-9,TGTGCCAGCAGCCAGCGGGGGGGGCGGGAGACCCAGTACTTC,CASSQRGGRETQYF
-,TRBJ2-7,-,TRBV29-1,TGCAGCGTTGAGAACGCGCTAACCTACGAGCAGTACTTC,CSVENALTYEQYF
-,TRBJ1-1,-,TRBV11-2,TGTGCCAGCAGCCCTTCAGGTGGGAGGCCGAACACTGAAGCTTTCTTT,CASSPSGGRPNTEAFF
-,TRBJ2-5,-,TRBV28,TGTGCCAGCAGTTTAGGGTATAGGGGGACCCAGTACTTC,CASSLGYRGTQYF
TRBD1,TRBJ2-7,-,TRBV27,TGTGCCAGCAGATATATTACAGGGGGAAGGGAGCAGTACTTC,CASRYITGGREQYF
TRBD1,TRBJ1-2,-,TRBV27,TGTGCCAGCAGTTTAGCCACAGGGGGCAATGGCTACACCTTC,CASSLATGGNGYTF
-,TRBJ1-1,-,TRBV24-1,TGTGCCACCAGTGAATCAAGGGGGACTGAAGCTTTCTTT,CATSESRGTEAFF
-,TRBJ1-6,-,TRBV18,TGTGCCAGCTCACCACCGTCAGGGGTCAGTTCACCCCTCCACTTT,CASSPPSGVSSPLHF
-,TRBJ1-4,-,TRBV2,TGTGCCAGCACCAACAGGGTAACTAATGAAAAACTGTTTTTT,CASTNRVTNEKLFF
TRBD1,TRBJ1-1,-,TRBV30,TGTGCCTGGACCGGGACAGGGGTAAGGACTGAAGCTTTCTTT,CAWTGTGVRTEAFF
-,TRBJ2-2,-,TRBV6-5,TGTGCCAGCAGTTTACGTGTGGAGGTGTCCACCGGGGAGCTGTTTTTT,CASSLRVEVSTGELFF
-,TRBJ1-1,once,TRBV10-1,TGCGCCACCAGGCTAGGCCCAGACACTGAAGCTTTCTTT,CATRLGPDTEAFF
TRBD2,TRBJ2-5,-,TRBV7-9,TGTGCCAGCAGCACGGGAGGGAGTGGAGGGACCCAGTACTTC,CASSTGGSGGTQYF
TRBD1,TRBJ1-6,-,TRBV7-2,TGTGCCAGCAGCATACGACAGGGGGCGGAATCACCCCTCCACTTT,CASSIRQGAESPLHF
-,TRBJ2-7,-,TRBV27,TGTGCCAGCAGTTCCCCCCAACAGGGACCGTCTACCGTGCAGTACTTC,CASSSPQQGPSTVQYF
TRBD2,TRBJ2-1,-,TRBV7-7,TGTGCCAGCAGCCAGGGTAGCGGGGGGAACAATGAGCAGTTCTTC,CASSQGSGGNNEQFF
TRBD2,TRBJ2-2,-,TRBV7-9,TGTGCCAGCAGCCCCCGGACTAGCGGGAACACCGGGGAGCTGTTTTTT,CASSPRTSGNTGELFF